The sequence of this T cell receptor beta chain was determined in a study of blood T cell repertoires in COVID-19. Study in general: Acute and convalescent COVID-19 specimens originated in the United States, Italy and Spain.

Original analysis: Amplified reference gene primers provided the basis for estimating nucleated cell counts. Using immunoSEQ multiplex PCR, the repertoire was profiled, and TCRdb retains in-frame clones only, with some absent. The V and J calls and clone size are taken from that table; D and trimming were inferred from the DNA. Counted here are some 200,000 clones, about 86% occurring once; the ten biggest clones make up about 2.9%. Sequenced input: peripheral blood. This receptor was taken from a woman in her twenties or thirties who had recovered from COVID-19.

In DNA, the CDR3 is TGTGCCAGCAGCCCGCGGACTAGCGGGACAGATACGCAGTATTTT. Translated: CASSPRTSGTDTQYF. V gene TRBV7-3 combines with J gene TRBJ2-3; 11 bases agree with TRBD2. The length of the CDR3 is 15 residues. Germline CDR1 SGHTA, CDR2 FQGTGA. With 5 bases clipped from V and 3 bases from J, the junction kept 4 bases outside the gene matches. Full variable domain (outside the CDR3, taken from reference TRBV7-3 and TRBJ2-3): GAGVSQTPSNKVTEKGKYVELRCDPISGHTALYWYRQSLGQGPEFLIYFQGTGAADDSGLPNDRFFAVRPEGSVSTLKIQRTERGDSAVYLCASSPRTSGTDTQYFGPGTRLTVL.